One sample yielded the 19 T cell receptor beta chains listed below, sequenced in a study of molecular identifiers for immune sequencing clone quantification. TCRdb ran MiXCR on the PCR reads and lists one entry per CDR3 protein. The sample carries 490,000 or so distinct CDR3 sequences, roughly 23% recorded once. Source material: naive CD8+ T cells from blood, with Jurkat cell RNA spiked in. Described subset: FACS-sorted CD8+CD4-CCR7+CD45RA+ naive T cells. The receptor set was obtained from a human donor in good health. Some libraries in this study had Jurkat cell RNA spiked in.

Concerning this clonotype itself: This sequence may be a read error, since a much larger clone differs from it by one base. J is TRBJ2-2 and V is TRBV29-1, with D tentatively TRBD2 (5 bases). V shed 7 bases and J shed 6 bases, with 12 bases lying between them. The CDR3 has 12 residues. Germline loops: CDR1 SQVTM, CDR2 ANQGSEA. The CDR3 protein is CSGGEGAGELFF. The CDR3 DNA reads TGCAGCGGTGGAGAGGGCGCCGGGGAGCTGTTTTTT.

Ten or more counts support this clonotype. The rearrangement links TRBV5-6 to TRBJ2-7; D perhaps matches TRBD2 (5 bases). Germline values: CDR1 SGHDT, CDR2 YYEEEE. V dropped 3 bases and J dropped 0 bases, with 10 bases sitting between them. The CDR3 extends over 14 amino acids. CDR3 residues: CASSSGGSSYEQYF. CDR3 DNA: TGTGCCAGCAGCTCCGGAGGAAGCTCCTACGAGCAGTACTTC.

Details on this clonotype: Since the CDR3 does not end with the conserved phenylalanine or tryptophan, this likely comes from a read error. V is TRBV11-2 and J is TRBJ2-3; 9 positions agree with TRBD2. The V gene's germline CDR1 is SGHAT and CDR2 FQNNGV. Trimming took 1 base from V and 6 from J; bases not matched to a gene: 2. This CDR3 has 14 residues. The CDR3 region is CASSLGGRVDTQYS. CDR3 bases: TGTGCCAGCAGCTTAGGCGGGAGGGTGGATACGCAGTATTCT.

The table lists this clonotype with many counts. The chain joins TRBV11-2 to TRBJ1-1; TRBD1 aligns across 9 bases. The V and J ends lost 4 bases and 1 base, in that order; junction bases with no gene match: 7. The germline V gene encodes CDR1 SGHAT and CDR2 FQNNGV. CDR3 length: 16 residues. This CDR3 is CASSSGQGSANTEAFF. The CDR3 DNA follows: TGTGCCAGCAGCTCTGGACAGGGGTCGGCGAACACTGAAGCTTTCTTT.

This clonotype was seen more than once but under ten times. The CDR3 protein is CASSYRTHNEQFF. CDR3 bases: TGTGCCAGCAGTTACCGCACCCACAATGAGCAGTTCTTC. The rearrangement links TRBV6-5 to TRBJ2-1; D is uncertain. V was shortened by 2 bases and J by 5 bases, with 7 bases between the two germline ends. The germline V gene has CDR1 MNHEY and CDR2 SVGAGI. The CDR3 loop spans 13 amino acids.

With respect to this clonotype: The junction departs from the called germline gene at one end, perhaps through a read error. The chain is built from TRBV9 and TRBJ1-2; D is uncertain. CDR3 length: 13 amino acids. CDR1 SGDLS and CDR2 YYNGEE come from the germline V gene. Here the CDR3 reads CASSTGNSYGHTF. In DNA, the CDR3 is TGTGCCAGCAGTACCGGAAACTCCTATGGCCACACCTTC.

Remarks on this clonotype: This may be a read error, as it is one base from a much larger clone. The rearrangement joins TRBV4-1 to TRBJ1-5, with 9 bases aligning to TRBD1. Germline-derived CDR1 and CDR2 are MGHRA and YSYEKL. V lost 1 base and J lost 6; bases outside the gene matches: 7. CDR3 length: 16 residues. CDR3 protein: CASSQVDRGVGQPQHF. As DNA, the CDR3 is TGCGCCAGCAGCCAAGTCGACAGGGGGGTTGGTCAGCCCCAGCATTTT.

In this sample, this clonotype turned up many times. The chain couples TRBV19 to TRBJ2-7, with TRBD2 as a possible D gene (5 bases). V was pared by 3 bases and J by 3 bases, with 15 bases between. The germline gives CDR1 LNHDA, CDR2 SQIVND (reference sequence). The CDR3 is 15 amino acids. The CDR3 DNA follows: TGTGCCAGTAGTATCGCGGGCCCGAGTTTCTACGAGCAGTACTTC. It encodes CASSIAGPSFYEQYF. Full variable domain (outside the CDR3, taken from reference TRBV19 and TRBJ2-7): DGGITQSPKYLFRKEGQNVTLSCEQNLNHDAMYWYRQDPGQGLRLIYYSQIVNDFQKGDIAEGYSVSREKKESFPLTVTSAQKNPTAFYLCASSIAGPSFYEQYFGPGTRLTVT.

This clonotype has more than one count but fewer than ten. The V call is TRBV4-3, the J call TRBJ1-2; 7 nucleotides agree with TRBD1. Germline loops: CDR1 LGHNA, CDR2 YSLEER. V lost 0 bases and J lost 4; bases outside the gene matches: 8. This CDR3 region has 16 residues. The CDR3 here is CASSQDYDREIYGYTF. The CDR3 coding sequence is TGCGCCAGCAGCCAAGATTACGACAGGGAAATCTATGGCTACACCTTC.

In DNA form, the CDR3 reads TGTGCCAGCTGCCCCTCGCCTGTCTACGAGCAGTACTTC. Translating it yields CASCPSPVYEQYF. The chain has TRBV5-3 and TRBJ2-7; D not resolved. TRBV5-3 is an open reading frame, and its role is uncertain. The CDR3 is 13 residues long. V lost 8 bases and J 3 bases, leaving 15 bases between the germline ends.

This clonotype has more than one count but fewer than ten. The chain links TRBV20-1 to TRBJ2-7, with 9 bases lining up with TRBD1. The CDR3 length is 17 residues. The junction had 16 bases not matched to a gene; V was cut back by 5 bases and J by 2 bases. The germline V gene encodes CDR1 DFQATT and CDR2 SNEGSKA (reference sequence). CDR3 sequence reads: CSAEKGQGRFVTYEQYF. The CDR3 coding sequence is TGCAGTGCTGAAAAGGGACAGGGACGATTCGTGACCTACGAGCAGTACTTC.

The rearrangement uses TRBV27 and TRBJ2-2; D gene unclear. Per the germline V gene, CDR1 is MNHEY and CDR2 is SMNVEV (reference sequence). Trimming stripped 7 bases from V and 7 bases from J, with 7 bases between. The CDR3 has 11 amino acids. As DNA, the CDR3 is TGTGCCAGCAAAGTAAACGGGGAGCTGTTTTTT. Translating it yields CASKVNGELFF.

This clonotype was found a few times. A read error may account for a junction end that differs from germline. The chain couples TRBV18 to TRBJ2-5, with D possibly matching TRBD2 (5 bases). Germline assignment: CDR1 KGHSH and CDR2 LQKENI. CDR3 length: 13 residues. The DNA for the CDR3 is TGTGCCAGCTCACCACCGGAGGAAGAGACCCAGCACTTC. Amino acid sequence: CASSPPEEETQHF.

The chain couples TRBV3-1 to TRBJ2-5; 7 bases align to TRBD2. Germline loops: CDR1 LGHDT, CDR2 YNNKEL (reference sequence). The ends lost 8 bases at V and 3 bases at J; junction bases unmatched: 6. This CDR3 region has 13 residues. The CDR3 region has the DNA TGTGCCAGCGGCCTTGGACTAGAAGAGACCCAGTACTTC. This sequence encodes CASGLGLEETQYF.

Concerning this clonotype itself: A much more abundant neighbour one base away suggests this may be a read error. CDR3: CSVVDRAYQEAQYF. Written as DNA, the CDR3 is TGCAGCGTTGTGGACAGGGCGTACCAAGAGGCCCAGTACTTC. The gene calls are TRBV29-1 and TRBJ2-5, with TRBD1 identical over 8 bases. Germline V gene data show CDR1 as SQVTM and CDR2 as ANQGSEA. The CDR3 sequence is 14 residues long. Combining the CDR3 with reference TRBV29-1 and TRBJ2-5 gives the whole variable domain SAVISQKPSRDICQRGTSLTIQCQVDSQVTMMFWYRQQPGQSLTLIATANQGSEATYESGFVIDKFPISRPNLTFSTLTVSNMSPEDSSIYLCSVVDRAYQEAQYFGPGTRLLVL.

This clonotype was seen many times. The V and J genes are TRBV5-5 and TRBJ1-1, with no clear D. The V end was cut by 3 bases, the J end by 1 base, with 7 bases between. The germline CDR1 and CDR2 sequences are SGHKS and YYEKEE (reference sequence). This CDR3 has 13 residues. As DNA, the CDR3 is TGTGCCAGCAGCTGGGAGCGGAACACTGAAGCTTTCTTT. Its translation is CASSWERNTEAFF.

Worth noting for this clonotype: A clone one base away is much larger, so this may be a read error. The chain uses TRBV30 and TRBJ2-1; TRBD2 might be the D (6 bases). This CDR3 comprises 14 residues. CDR1 is GTSNPN and CDR2 is SVGIG in the germline V gene (reference sequence). This CDR3 is CAWSSSGSYNERFF. CDR3 coding DNA: TGTGCCTGGAGTAGTAGCGGTTCCTACAATGAGCGGTTCTTC.

The genes are TRBV30 and TRBJ1-3; D is uncertain. This CDR3 is 15 amino acids long. The V gene lost 0 bases and the J gene lost 0 bases, with 9 bases spanning the gap. Germline lookup yields CDR1 GTSNPN and CDR2 SVGIG (reference sequence). The CDR3 region has the DNA TGTGCCTGGAGTGTCCGGGTGAACTCTGGAAACACCATATATTTT. It specifies CAWSVRVNSGNTIYF.

This clonotype was found many times. The rearrangement links TRBV20-1 to TRBJ1-6; TRBD1 agrees at 7 bases. The germline V gene has CDR1 DFQATT and CDR2 SNEGSKA (reference sequence). The trim removed 6 bases at V and 6 bases at J, leaving 5 bases unmatched. CDR3 length: 13 amino acids. In DNA, the CDR3 is TGCAGTGCGCGGGACAGAAGTAATTCACCCCTCCACTTT. Translating gives CSARDRSNSPLHF.